This paragraph covers one T cell receptor beta chain sequence. The antigen is undetermined. Transcripts of RNA were the source for amplifying TCR beta CDR3 regions. First-round RT-PCR relied on HTBI primers, and a second-round multiplex PCR came next. TCRdb itself ran the multiplex PCR reads through MiXCR, one entry per CDR3 protein. The sample has about 1.1 million distinct CDR3 sequences; roughly two fifths are singletons. Each diagnosis was determined on the basis of clinical symptoms, serum thyroxine, TRAb, thyroid ultrasound and orbital computed tomography. The entry originates in a study of Graves' ophthalmopathy and Graves' hyperthyroidism. Study-wide results and limits: It was with around 71% sensitivity and around 72% specificity that the model predicted ophthalmopathy progression. Sensitivity reached 85% to 90% and specificity about 80% for a 13-signature model separating ophthalmopathy from stable hyperthyroidism.

The germline V and J ends were trimmed by 0 bases and 7 bases, with 7 bases remaining between them. Germline V gene lookup returns CDR1 GTSNPN and CDR2 SVGIG (reference sequence). CDR3 length: 11 residues. Sequenced: peripheral blood or thyroid tissue (not recorded which). The chain combines TRBV30 with TRBJ2-7; D is perhaps TRBD2 (6 bases). The sequence was collected from an adult man with Graves' hyperthyroidism. DNA of the CDR3: TGTGCCTGGAGTGTACGGGGGGAGCAGTACTTC. This codes for CAWSVRGEQYF.